This T cell receptor (beta chain) comes out of a study of T cells in localized non-small cell lung cancer. The CDR3 length is 13 residues. Trimming took 1 base from V and 6 from J, leaving 10 bases between them. The germline V gene has CDR1 SEHNR and CDR2 FQNEAQ (reference sequence). Libraries were prepared by immunoSEQ multiplex PCR; TCRdb keeps only in-frame clonotypes and omits some of them. The repertoire holds about 72,000 clones, with approximately 85% as singletons. The receptor was isolated from a female donor of 60 years or more with stage I lung adenocarcinoma. The J gene is TRBJ2-7, the V gene TRBV7-9; D not certain. Source: peripheral blood, taken before any cancer treatment. As DNA, the CDR3 is TGTGCCAGCAGCTTAGGCCCTACTACCGAGCAGTACTTC. Residues: CASSLGPTTEQYF.